This T cell receptor beta chain was recorded in a study of T cell responses to AZD1222 COVID-19 vaccine. Looking at the study overall: Analyses pooled second doses at about 4 or about 12 weeks. Points from the study as a whole: Baseline seropositives among AZD1222 recipients totaled only six or seven. As reported, nearly half of all spike-specific TCRs target variant regions that are unmutated.

For this clone: Its antigen is undetermined.

Sequencing was performed with immunoSEQ multiplex PCR; in TCRdb, only in-frame clones are kept and a portion is missing. This table has 90,000 to 120,000 clones, around nine tenths appearing once. The V gene's germline CDR1 is SQVTM and CDR2 ANQGSEA. The V and J ends lost 4 bases and 0 bases respectively, with 7 bases between them. This CDR3 is 13 amino acids long. The material was peripheral blood, obtained on day 0 of AZD1222 vaccination. The TCR sequence derives from an adult in good health. The rearrangement links TRBV29-1 to TRBJ1-3; D might be TRBD1 (5 bases). The CDR3 bases are TGCAGCGTTGGGGGGGGCTCTGGAAACACCATATATTTT. Its translation: CSVGGGSGNTIYF. The entire variable domain, with the rest obtained from reference TRBV29-1 and TRBJ1-3, is as follows: SAVISQKPSRDICQRGTSLTIQCQVDSQVTMMFWYRQQPGQSLTLIATANQGSEATYESGFVIDKFPISRPNLTFSTLTVSNMSPEDSSIYLCSVGGGSGNTIYFGEGSWLTVV.